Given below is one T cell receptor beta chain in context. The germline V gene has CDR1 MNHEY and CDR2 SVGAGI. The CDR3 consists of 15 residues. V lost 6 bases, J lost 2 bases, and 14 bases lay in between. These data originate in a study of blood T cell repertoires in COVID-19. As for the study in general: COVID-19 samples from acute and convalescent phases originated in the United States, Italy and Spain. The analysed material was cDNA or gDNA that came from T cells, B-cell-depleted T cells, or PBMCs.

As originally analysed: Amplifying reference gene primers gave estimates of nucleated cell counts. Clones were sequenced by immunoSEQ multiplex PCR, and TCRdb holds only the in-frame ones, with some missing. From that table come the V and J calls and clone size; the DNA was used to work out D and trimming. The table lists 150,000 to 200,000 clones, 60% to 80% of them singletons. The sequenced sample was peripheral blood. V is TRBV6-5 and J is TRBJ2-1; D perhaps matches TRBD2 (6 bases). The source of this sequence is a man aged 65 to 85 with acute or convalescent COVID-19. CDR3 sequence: CASSMAASAYNEQFF. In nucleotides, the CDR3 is TGTGCCAGCAGCATGGCGGCTAGCGCCTACAATGAGCAGTTCTTC.